This T cell receptor (beta chain) originates from a study of cytotoxic CD8 clonotypes in ibrutinib-treated CLL (dated by TCRdb to the early 2020s). In terms of the full investigation: The cohort was composed of about a dozen relapsed/refractory and about 15 treatment-naive patients; IGHV unmutated status was identified in some 17 patients. Responses were partial in 25 or so patients and complete in 2; after median about 63 months follow-up, about 14 stayed in remission and approximately twelve progressed. Samples at response were collected after a median of roughly 13 months of treatment, with a range of about 6 to 40 months. An average of around 250,000 productive templates and 94,082 productive rearrangements was obtained per sample. Longitudinal samples were obtainable from about 30% of the roughly 90 participants in the trial. Cryopreserved peripheral blood mononuclear cells were obtained prior to treatment, at the time of response, and at either disease progression or sustained remission. Every sample from remission and from progressive disease was obtained while the patients were still on ibrutinib. What the study reported, not specific to this receptor: Sampling times were not matched between sustained-remission and progressing patients, and lymph node repertoires were not studied. Public clonotypes were rare and either contracted or stayed stable during treatment, and the rise in clonality at ibrutinib response reflected the expansion of private clonotypes. Baseline clonality was found to be higher than that of age-matched healthy donors and was strongly correlated with circulating CD8+ T-cell counts. Clonality increased at ibrutinib response, stayed stable in sustained remission, and fell back toward baseline at progression.

For TCR beta library preparation, about 2 micrograms of genomic DNA were isolated from cryopreserved PBMCs. Longitudinal blood samples from CLL patients receiving ibrutinib monotherapy were subjected to high-throughput TCR beta sequencing. The patients took part in an open-label, single-center phase 2 trial of ibrutinib monotherapy. As for this clone: This clone's antigen is unknown. Base qualities are not at hand, and no much larger clone is one base apart.

The goal of deep resolution MiSeq sequencing was a depth between 1 in 1 million and 1 in 200,000 T cells, and coverage averaged 10x per clonotype. The immunoSEQ hsTCRB Kit was used to generate TCR beta libraries. The study's processing was this. ImmunoSEQ Data Assistant and ImmunoSEQ Analyzer were used for data analysis, and V, D and J genes were assigned according to IMGT definitions. Clonality, which ranges from 0 to 1, was calculated as one minus the normalized Shannon entropy of productive rearrangement frequencies. Only overrepresented clonotypes making up at least 0.05% of the repertoire of each patient were included in the public clonotype analysis. Repertoires from approximately 13 age-matched healthy donors in immuneACCESS were used as clonality controls. The source is immuneACCESS, and TCRdb retained only in-frame sequences with V and J called. Part of the clones is not carried over; for the studies checked, unresolved V genes explain less than half of this, and the remainder is unexplained. D and trimming were read from the DNA, whereas the V and J calls and clone size are those reported in that table. The sample table holds 300,000 or so clones, of which over 55% were seen once. The ten top clones hold under 8% of the sample.

The germline V gene yields SNHLY for CDR1 and FYNNEI for CDR2. From its cysteine to its phenylalanine, the CDR3 spans 13 amino acids. The kept DNA is CDR3 alone, 39 bases in frame from the first base. The junction shows trimming of 7 bases on V and 6 bases on J, plus 13 bases between the germline ends. Here the sequenced sample was PBMCs, taken after 36 months of ibrutinib treatment. This clonotype was obtained from a human donor with chronic lymphocytic leukemia. This sequence uses TRBV2 and TRBJ2-1; the D gene cannot be resolved reliably. The CDR3 here reads CASILGRPNEQFF. The DNA reads as follows: TGTGCCAGCATCTTGGGCAGGCCCAATGAGCAGTTCTTC.